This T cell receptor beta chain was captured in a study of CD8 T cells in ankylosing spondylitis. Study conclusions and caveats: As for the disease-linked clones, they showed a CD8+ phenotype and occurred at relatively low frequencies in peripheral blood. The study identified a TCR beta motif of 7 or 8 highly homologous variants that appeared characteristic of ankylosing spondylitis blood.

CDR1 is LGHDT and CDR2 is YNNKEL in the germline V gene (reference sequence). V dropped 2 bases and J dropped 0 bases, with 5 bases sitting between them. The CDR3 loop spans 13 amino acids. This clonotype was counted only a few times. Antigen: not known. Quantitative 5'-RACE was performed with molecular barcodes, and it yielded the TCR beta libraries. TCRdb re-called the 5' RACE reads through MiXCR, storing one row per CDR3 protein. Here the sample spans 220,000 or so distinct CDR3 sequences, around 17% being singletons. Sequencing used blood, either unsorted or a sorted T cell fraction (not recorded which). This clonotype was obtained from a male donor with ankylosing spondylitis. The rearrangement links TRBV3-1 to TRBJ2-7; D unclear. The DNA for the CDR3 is TGTGCCAGCAGCCAATTAACCTCCTACGAGCAGTACTTC. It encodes CASSQLTSYEQYF.